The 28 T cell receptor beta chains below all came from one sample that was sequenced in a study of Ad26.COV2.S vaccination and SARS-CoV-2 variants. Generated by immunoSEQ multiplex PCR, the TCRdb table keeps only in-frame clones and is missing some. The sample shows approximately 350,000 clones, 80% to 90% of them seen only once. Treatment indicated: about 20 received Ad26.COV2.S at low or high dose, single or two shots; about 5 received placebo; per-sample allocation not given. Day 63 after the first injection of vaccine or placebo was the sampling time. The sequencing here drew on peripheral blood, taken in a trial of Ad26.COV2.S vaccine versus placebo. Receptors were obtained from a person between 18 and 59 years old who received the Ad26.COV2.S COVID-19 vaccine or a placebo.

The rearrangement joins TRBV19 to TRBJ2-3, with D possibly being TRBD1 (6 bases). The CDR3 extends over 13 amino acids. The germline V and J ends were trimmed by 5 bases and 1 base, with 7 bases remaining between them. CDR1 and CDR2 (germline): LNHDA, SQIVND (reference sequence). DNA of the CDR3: TGTGCCAGTAGTTGGGGGCGCACAGATACGCAGTATTTT. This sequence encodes CASSWGRTDTQYF.

CDR3 residues: CASSSSSGNRRYEQYF. CDR3 bases: TGTGCCAGCAGCTCCTCTAGCGGGAATCGTCGCTACGAGCAGTACTTC. V is TRBV5-6 and J is TRBJ2-7; 9 positions agree with TRBD2. Trimming removed 3 bases from V and 3 bases from J; junction bases left unmatched: 10. This CDR3 has 16 amino acids. Per germline, CDR1 SGHDT and CDR2 YYEEEE. Combining the CDR3 with reference TRBV5-6 and TRBJ2-7 gives the whole variable domain DAGVTQSPTHLIKTRGQQVTLRCSPKSGHDTVSWYQQALGQGPQFIFQYYEEEERQRGNFPDRFSGHQFPNYSSELNVNALLLGDSALYLCASSSSSGNRRYEQYFGPGTRLTVT.

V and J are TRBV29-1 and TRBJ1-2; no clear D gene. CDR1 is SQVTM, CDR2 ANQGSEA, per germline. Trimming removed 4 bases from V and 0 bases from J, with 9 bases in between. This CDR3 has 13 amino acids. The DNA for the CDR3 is TGCAGCGTTGTCGCAACAACTAACTATGGCTACACCTTC. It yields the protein CSVVATTNYGYTF. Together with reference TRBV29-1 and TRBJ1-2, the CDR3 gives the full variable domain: SAVISQKPSRDICQRGTSLTIQCQVDSQVTMMFWYRQQPGQSLTLIATANQGSEATYESGFVIDKFPISRPNLTFSTLTVSNMSPEDSSIYLCSVVATTNYGYTFGSGTRLTVV.

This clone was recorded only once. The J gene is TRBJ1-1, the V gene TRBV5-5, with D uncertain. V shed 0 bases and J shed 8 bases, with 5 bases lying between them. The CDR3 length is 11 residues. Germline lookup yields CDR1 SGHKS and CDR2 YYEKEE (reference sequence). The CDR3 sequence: CASSLAPEAFF. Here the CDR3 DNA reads TGTGCCAGCAGCTTGGCTCCCGAAGCTTTCTTT.

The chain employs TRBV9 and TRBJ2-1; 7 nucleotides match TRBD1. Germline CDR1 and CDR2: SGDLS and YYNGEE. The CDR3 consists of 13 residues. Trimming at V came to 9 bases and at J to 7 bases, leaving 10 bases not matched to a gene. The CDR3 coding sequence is TGTGCCACCGGGCAGGGGGTAGGAAATGAGCAGTTCTTC. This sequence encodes CATGQGVGNEQFF. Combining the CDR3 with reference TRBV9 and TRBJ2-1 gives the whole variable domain DSGVTQTPKHLITATGQRVTLRCSPRSGDLSVYWYQQSLDQGLQFLIQYYNGEERAKGNILERFSAQQFPDLHSELNLSSLELGDSALYFCATGQGVGNEQFFGPGTRLTVL.

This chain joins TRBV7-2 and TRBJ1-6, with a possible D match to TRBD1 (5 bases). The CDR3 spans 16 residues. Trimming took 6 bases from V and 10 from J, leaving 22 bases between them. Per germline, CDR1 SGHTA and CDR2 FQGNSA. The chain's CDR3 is CASSPAGGGRESPLHF. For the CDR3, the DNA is TGTGCCAGCAGTCCGGCGGGGGGAGGAAGGGAATCACCCCTCCACTTT.

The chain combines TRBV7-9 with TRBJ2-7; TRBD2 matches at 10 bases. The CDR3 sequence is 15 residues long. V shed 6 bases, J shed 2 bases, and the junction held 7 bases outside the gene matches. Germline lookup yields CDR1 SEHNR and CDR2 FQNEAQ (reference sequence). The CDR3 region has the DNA TGTGCCAGCAGTACTCTAGCGGGGGCCACCTACGAGCAGTACTTC. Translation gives CASSTLAGATYEQYF. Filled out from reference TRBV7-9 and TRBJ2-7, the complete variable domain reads DTGVSQNPRHKITKRGQNVTFRCDPISEHNRLYWYRQTLGQGPEFLTYFQNEAQLEKSRLLSDRFSAERPKGSFSTLEIQRTEQGDSAMYLCASSTLAGATYEQYFGPGTRLTVT.

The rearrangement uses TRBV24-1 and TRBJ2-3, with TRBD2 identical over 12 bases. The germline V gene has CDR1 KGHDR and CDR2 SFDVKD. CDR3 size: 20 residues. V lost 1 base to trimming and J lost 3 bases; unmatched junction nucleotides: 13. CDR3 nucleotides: TGTGCCACCAGTGATTTTGCCCCGGGGAGAGGACTAGCGGGGACAGATACGCAGTATTTT. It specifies CATSDFAPGRGLAGTDTQYF.

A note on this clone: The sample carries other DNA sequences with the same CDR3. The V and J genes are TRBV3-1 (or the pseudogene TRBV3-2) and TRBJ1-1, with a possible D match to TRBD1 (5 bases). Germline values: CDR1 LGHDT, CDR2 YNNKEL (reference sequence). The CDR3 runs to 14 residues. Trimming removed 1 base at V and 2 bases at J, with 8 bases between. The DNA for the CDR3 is TGTGCCAGCAGCCAAGCGGGGCTAAACACTGAAGCTTTCTTT. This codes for CASSQAGLNTEAFF.

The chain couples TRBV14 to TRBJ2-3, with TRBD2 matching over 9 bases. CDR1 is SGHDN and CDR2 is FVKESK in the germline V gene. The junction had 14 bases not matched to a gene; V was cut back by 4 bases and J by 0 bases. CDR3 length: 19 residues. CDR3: CASSLGPSGAIRSTDTQYF. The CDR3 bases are TGTGCCAGCAGCCTGGGACCTAGCGGGGCAATTCGTAGCACAGATACGCAGTATTTT. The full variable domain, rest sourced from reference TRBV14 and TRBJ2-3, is EAGVTQFPSHSVIEKGQTVTLRCDPISGHDNLYWYRRVMGKEIKFLLHFVKESKQDESGMPNNRFLAERTGGTYSTLKVQPAELEDSGVYFCASSLGPSGAIRSTDTQYFGPGTRLTVL.

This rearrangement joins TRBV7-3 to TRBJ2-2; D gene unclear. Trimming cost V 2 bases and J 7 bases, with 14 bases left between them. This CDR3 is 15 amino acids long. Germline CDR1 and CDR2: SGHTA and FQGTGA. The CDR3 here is CASSLLVNDGGELFF. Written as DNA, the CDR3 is TGTGCCAGCAGCTTATTGGTGAACGATGGCGGGGAGCTGTTTTTT.

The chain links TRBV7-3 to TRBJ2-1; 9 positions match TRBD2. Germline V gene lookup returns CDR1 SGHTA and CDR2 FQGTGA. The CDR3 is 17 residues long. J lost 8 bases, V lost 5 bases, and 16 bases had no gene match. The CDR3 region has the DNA TGTGCCAGCAGCGCCGACGGTAGCGGGAGAGCAAGCTATGAGCAGTTCTTC. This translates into CASSADGSGRASYEQFF.

The CDR3 spells CAGPPPRGMTDTQYF. Here the CDR3 DNA reads TGTGCCGGGCCCCCCCCTCGCGGGATGACAGATACGCAGTATTTT. The chain is built from TRBV30 and TRBJ2-3; D possibly corresponds to TRBD2 (6 bases). CDR1 is GTSNPN, CDR2 SVGIG, per germline (reference sequence). V lost 8 bases and J lost 3, with 21 bases in between. This CDR3 has 15 residues.

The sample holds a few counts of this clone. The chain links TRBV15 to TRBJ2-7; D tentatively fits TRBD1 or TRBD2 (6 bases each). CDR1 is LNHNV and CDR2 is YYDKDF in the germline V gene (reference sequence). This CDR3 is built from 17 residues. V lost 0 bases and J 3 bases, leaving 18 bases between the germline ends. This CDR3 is CATSREGAGTALYEQYF. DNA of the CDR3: TGTGCCACCAGCAGAGAGGGGGCCGGGACTGCCCTCTACGAGCAGTACTTC. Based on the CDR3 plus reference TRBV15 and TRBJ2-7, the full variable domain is DAMVIQNPRYQVTQFGKPVTLSCSQTLNHNVMYWYQQKSSQAPKLLFHYYDKDFNNEADTPDNFQSRRPNTSFCFLDIRSPGLGDTAMYLCATSREGAGTALYEQYFGPGTRLTVT.

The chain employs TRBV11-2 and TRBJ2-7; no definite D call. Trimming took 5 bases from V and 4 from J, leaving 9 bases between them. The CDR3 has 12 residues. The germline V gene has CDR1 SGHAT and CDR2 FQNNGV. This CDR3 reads CASSPMGYEQYF. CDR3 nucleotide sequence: TGTGCCAGCAGCCCGATGGGGTACGAGCAGTACTTC.

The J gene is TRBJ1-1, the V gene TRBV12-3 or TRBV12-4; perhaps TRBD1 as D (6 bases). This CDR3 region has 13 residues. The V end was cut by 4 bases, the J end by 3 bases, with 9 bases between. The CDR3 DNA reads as TGTGCCAGCAGTTGGGGGGGGCACACTGAAGCTTTCTTT. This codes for CASSWGGHTEAFF.

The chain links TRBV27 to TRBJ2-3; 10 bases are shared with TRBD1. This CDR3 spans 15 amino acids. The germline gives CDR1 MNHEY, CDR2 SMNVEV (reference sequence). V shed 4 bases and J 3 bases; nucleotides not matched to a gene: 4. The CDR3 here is CASSYRDRGTDTQYF. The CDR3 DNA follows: TGTGCCAGCAGTTATCGGGACAGGGGAACAGATACGCAGTATTTT.

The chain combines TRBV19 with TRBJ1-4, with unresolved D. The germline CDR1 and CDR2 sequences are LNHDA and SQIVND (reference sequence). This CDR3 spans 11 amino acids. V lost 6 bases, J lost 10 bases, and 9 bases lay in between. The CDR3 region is CASRDSSKLFF. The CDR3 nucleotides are TGTGCCAGTAGGGATAGTTCAAAACTGTTTTTT.

The CDR3 nucleotides are TGTGCCAGCAGTTTATCACACCCCTTCACAGATACGCAGTATTTT. This sequence encodes CASSLSHPFTDTQYF. V is TRBV27 and J is TRBJ2-3, with D unclear. The V gene's germline CDR1 is MNHEY and CDR2 SMNVEV (reference sequence). The V and J ends lost 0 bases and 2 bases respectively, with 9 bases between them. The CDR3 covers 15 residues.

The CDR3 nucleotides read TGTGCCATCAGGTGGGAAGGAACTGAAGCTTTCTTT. It translates to CAIRWEGTEAFF. V gene TRBV10-3 combines with J gene TRBJ1-1; D unresolved. Germline loops: CDR1 ENHRY, CDR2 SYGVKD. The V end was cut by 6 bases, the J end by 5 bases, with 10 bases between. CDR3 length: 12 residues.

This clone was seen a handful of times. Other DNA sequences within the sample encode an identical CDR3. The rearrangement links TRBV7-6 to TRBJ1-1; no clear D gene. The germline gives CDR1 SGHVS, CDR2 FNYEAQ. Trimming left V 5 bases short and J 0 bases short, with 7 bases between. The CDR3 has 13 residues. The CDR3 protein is CASSLSLNTEAFF. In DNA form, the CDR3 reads TGTGCCAGCAGCCTCTCACTGAACACTGAAGCTTTCTTT.

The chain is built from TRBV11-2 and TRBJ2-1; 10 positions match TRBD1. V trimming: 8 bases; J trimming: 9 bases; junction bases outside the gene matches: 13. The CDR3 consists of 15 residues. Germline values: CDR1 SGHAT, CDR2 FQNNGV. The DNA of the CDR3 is TGTGCCAGCGGCAATTCCGGGACAGGGGATGGTGAGCAGTTCTTC. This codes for CASGNSGTGDGEQFF.

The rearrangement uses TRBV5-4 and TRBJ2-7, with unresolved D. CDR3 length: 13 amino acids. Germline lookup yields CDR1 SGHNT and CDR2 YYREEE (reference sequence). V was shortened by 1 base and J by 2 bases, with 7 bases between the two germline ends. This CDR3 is CASSLNGAYEQYF. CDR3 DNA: TGTGCCAGCAGCTTGAACGGTGCCTACGAGCAGTACTTC.

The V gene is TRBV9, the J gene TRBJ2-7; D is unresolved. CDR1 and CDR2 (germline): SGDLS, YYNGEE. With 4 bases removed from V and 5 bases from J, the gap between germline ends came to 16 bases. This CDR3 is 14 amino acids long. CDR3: CASSPFLQPDEQYF. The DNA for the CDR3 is TGTGCCAGCAGCCCTTTTTTGCAGCCGGACGAGCAGTACTTC. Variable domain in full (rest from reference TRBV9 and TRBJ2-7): DSGVTQTPKHLITATGQRVTLRCSPRSGDLSVYWYQQSLDQGLQFLIQYYNGEERAKGNILERFSAQQFPDLHSELNLSSLELGDSALYFCASSPFLQPDEQYFGPGTRLTVT.

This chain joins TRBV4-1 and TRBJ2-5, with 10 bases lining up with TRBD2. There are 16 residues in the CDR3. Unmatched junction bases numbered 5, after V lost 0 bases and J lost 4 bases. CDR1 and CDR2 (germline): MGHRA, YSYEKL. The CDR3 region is CASSQDVAGGPETQYF. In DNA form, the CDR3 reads TGCGCCAGCAGCCAAGATGTAGCGGGAGGTCCAGAGACCCAGTACTTC.

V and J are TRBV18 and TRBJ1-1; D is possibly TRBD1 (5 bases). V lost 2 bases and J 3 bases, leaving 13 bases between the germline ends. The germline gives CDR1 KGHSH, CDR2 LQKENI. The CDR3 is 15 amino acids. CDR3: CASSPWDGGYTEAFF. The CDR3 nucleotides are TGTGCCAGCTCACCATGGGACGGGGGATACACTGAAGCTTTCTTT.

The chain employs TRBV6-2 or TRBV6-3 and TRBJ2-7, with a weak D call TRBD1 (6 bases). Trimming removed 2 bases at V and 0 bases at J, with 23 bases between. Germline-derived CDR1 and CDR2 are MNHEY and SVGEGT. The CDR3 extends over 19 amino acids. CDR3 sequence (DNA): TGTGCCAGCAGTTACCGACCACTGAAAACGGGACACCACTCCTACGAGCAGTACTTC. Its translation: CASSYRPLKTGHHSYEQYF.

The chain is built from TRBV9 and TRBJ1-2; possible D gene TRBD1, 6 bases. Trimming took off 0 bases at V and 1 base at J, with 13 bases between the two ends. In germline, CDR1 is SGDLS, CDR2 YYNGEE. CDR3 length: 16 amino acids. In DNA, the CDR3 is TGTGCCAGCAGCGTAGTAGGGGGGTTTTATAACTATGGCTACACCTTC. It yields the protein CASSVVGGFYNYGYTF.